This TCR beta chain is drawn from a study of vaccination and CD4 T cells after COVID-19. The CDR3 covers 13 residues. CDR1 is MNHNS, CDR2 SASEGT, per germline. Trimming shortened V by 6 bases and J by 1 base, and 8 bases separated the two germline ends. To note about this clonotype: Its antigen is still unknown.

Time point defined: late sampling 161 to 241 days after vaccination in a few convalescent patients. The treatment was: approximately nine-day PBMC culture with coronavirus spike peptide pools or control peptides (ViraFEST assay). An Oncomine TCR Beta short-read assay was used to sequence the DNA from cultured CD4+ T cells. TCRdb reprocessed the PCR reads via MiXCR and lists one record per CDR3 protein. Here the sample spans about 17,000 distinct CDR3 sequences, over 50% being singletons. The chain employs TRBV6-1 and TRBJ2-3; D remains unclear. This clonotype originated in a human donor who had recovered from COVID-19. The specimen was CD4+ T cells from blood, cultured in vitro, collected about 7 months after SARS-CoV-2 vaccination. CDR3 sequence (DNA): TGTGCCAGCAGGAGAGTGGGCACAGATACGCAGTATTTT. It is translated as CASRRVGTDTQYF.